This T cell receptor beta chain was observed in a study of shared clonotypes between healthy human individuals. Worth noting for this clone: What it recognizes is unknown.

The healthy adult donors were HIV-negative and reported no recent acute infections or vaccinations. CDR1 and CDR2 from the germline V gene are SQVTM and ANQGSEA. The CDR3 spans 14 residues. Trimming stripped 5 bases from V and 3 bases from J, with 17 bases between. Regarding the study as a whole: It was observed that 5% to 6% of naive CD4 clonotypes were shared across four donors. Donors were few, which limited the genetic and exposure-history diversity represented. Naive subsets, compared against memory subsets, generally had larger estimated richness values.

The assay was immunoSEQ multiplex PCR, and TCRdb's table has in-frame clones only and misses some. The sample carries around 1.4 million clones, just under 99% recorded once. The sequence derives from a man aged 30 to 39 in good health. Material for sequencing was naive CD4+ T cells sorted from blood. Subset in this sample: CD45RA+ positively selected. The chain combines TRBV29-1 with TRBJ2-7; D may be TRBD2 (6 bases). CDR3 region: CSVFGSGDFYEQYF. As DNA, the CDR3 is TGCAGCGTTTTTGGAAGTGGGGACTTCTACGAGCAGTACTTC.